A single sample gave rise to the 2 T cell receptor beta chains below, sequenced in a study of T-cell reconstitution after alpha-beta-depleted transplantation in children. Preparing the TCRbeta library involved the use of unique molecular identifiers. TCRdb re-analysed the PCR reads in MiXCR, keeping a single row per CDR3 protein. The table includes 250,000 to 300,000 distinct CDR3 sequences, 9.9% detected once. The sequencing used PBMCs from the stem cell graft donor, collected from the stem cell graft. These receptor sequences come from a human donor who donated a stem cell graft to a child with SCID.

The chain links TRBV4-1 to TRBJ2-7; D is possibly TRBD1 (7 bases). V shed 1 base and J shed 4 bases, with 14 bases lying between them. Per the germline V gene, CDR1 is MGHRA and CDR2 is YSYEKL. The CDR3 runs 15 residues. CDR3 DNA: TGCGCCAGCAGCCAAGTCGAGGGGGGACAGTACGAGCAGTACTTC. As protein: CASSQVEGGQYEQYF.

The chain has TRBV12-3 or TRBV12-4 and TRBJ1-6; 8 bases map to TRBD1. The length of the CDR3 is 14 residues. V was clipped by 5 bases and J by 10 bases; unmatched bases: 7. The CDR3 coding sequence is TGTGCCAGCAGTCAGGTCAGGGGGCCATCACCCCTCCACTTT. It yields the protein CASSQVRGPSPLHF.